A single sample gave rise to the 26 T cell receptor beta chains below, sequenced in a study of blood T cell repertoires in COVID-19. Only in-frame clones appear in the TCRdb table, and some are missing; sequencing was by immunoSEQ multiplex PCR. The profile shows roughly 200,000 clones, 86% of them singletons. Material for sequencing was PBMCs or T cells enriched from blood (not recorded which). The receptors were gathered from a woman aged 40 to 50 with acute COVID-19.

The chain joins TRBV18 to TRBJ2-3, with 9 bases fitting TRBD1. The CDR3 sequence is 16 residues long. Losses at the gene ends were 4 bases for V and 6 bases for J; bases not matched to a gene: 11. Germline CDR1 and CDR2: KGHSH and LQKENI. CDR3 coding DNA: TGTGCCAGCTCACTCAAGCCGGGACAGGGAATGGATACGCAGTATTTT. Protein: CASSLKPGQGMDTQYF. The complete variable domain, with remaining parts taken from reference TRBV18 and TRBJ2-3, reads NAGVMQNPRHLVRRRGQEARLRCSPMKGHSHVYWYRQLPEEGLKFMVYLQKENIIDESGMPKERFSAEFPKEGPSILRIQQVVRGDSAAYFCASSLKPGQGMDTQYFGPGTRLTVL.

The CDR3: CASSLRDRSRPDGYTF. The CDR3 bases are TGTGCCAGCAGCCTAAGGGACAGATCTCGACCCGATGGCTACACCTTC. The J gene is TRBJ1-2, the V gene TRBV7-8, with 7 bases matching TRBD1. V shed 5 bases, J shed 6 bases, and the junction held 15 bases outside the gene matches. Germline CDR1 SGHVS, CDR2 FQNEAQ. The CDR3 is 16 residues long.

The rearrangement links TRBV2 to TRBJ2-3, with 8 bases identical to TRBD2. V was pared by 8 bases and J by 0 bases, with 7 bases of the junction left unmatched. Germline loops: CDR1 SNHLY, CDR2 FYNNEI. CDR3 length: 15 residues. The CDR3 nucleotides read TGTGCCAGCCATACTAGCGGTATGAGCACAGATACGCAGTATTTT. Translating it yields CASHTSGMSTDTQYF.

The chain has TRBV6-2 or TRBV6-3 and TRBJ2-7; perhaps TRBD1 as D (7 bases). Per germline, CDR1 MNHEY and CDR2 SVGEGT. The CDR3 is made up of 17 amino acids. V lost 2 bases and J 2 bases, leaving 19 bases between the germline ends. CDR3: CASSYAGSTGLTYEQYF. CDR3 in DNA: TGTGCCAGCAGTTACGCGGGGTCGACAGGGCTTACCTACGAGCAGTACTTC.

The DNA for the CDR3 is TGTGCCAGCAGTCCACGTTGGAGGGAAGAGAGCAATCAGCCCCAGCATTTT. Translation gives CASSPRWREESNQPQHF. The chain has TRBV6-2 or TRBV6-3 and TRBJ1-5, with D unclear. The CDR3 consists of 17 residues. V gave up 5 bases and J gave up 1 base, with 18 bases separating them. Germline V gene lookup returns CDR1 MNHEY and CDR2 SVGEGT.

This chain connects TRBV5-5 to TRBJ2-3, with TRBD1 matching 8 bases. The J segment lost 8 bases and the V segment lost 4 bases, leaving 6 bases of the junction unmatched. Germline V gives CDR1 SGHKS, CDR2 YYEKEE (reference sequence). The CDR3 spans 13 residues. CDR3 in amino acids: CASSPNRGSTQYF. CDR3 DNA sequence: TGTGCCAGCAGCCCCAACAGGGGGAGTACGCAGTATTTT.

J is TRBJ1-2 and V is TRBV7-2; D perhaps matches TRBD1 (6 bases). This CDR3 has 14 amino acids. V lost 1 base and J lost 5, with 11 bases in between. Germline CDR1 reads SGHTA; CDR2 reads FQGNSA. Here the CDR3 DNA reads TGTGCCAGCAGCTTAGGTCAGGGGCAATATGGCTACACCTTC. This encodes CASSLGQGQYGYTF.

The chain combines TRBV7-2 with TRBJ1-5; 7 bases are shared with TRBD1. Trimming cost V 5 bases and J 5 bases; bases outside gene matches: 6. From germline, CDR1 is SGHTA and CDR2 FQGNSA. CDR3 length: 14 residues. CDR3 bases: TGTGCCAGCAGCGGGGACAGTGTGGATCAGCCCCAGCATTTT. Translating it yields CASSGDSVDQPQHF. Combining the CDR3 with reference TRBV7-2 and TRBJ1-5 gives the whole variable domain GAGVSQSPSNKVTEKGKDVELRCDPISGHTALYWYRQSLGQGLEFLIYFQGNSAPDKSGLPSDRFSAERTGGSVSTLTIQRTQQEDSAVYLCASSGDSVDQPQHFGDGTRLSIL.

This clone showed up just once. V gene TRBV5-4 combines with J gene TRBJ1-2; TRBD1 agrees at 8 bases. Germline loops: CDR1 SGHNT, CDR2 YYREEE (reference sequence). The CDR3 runs to 13 residues. The junction had 3 bases not matched to a gene; V was cut back by 0 bases and J by 8 bases. In DNA form, the CDR3 reads TGTGCCAGCAGCTTGGAGACAGGGGTCGGCTACACCTTC. Its translation is CASSLETGVGYTF.

V is TRBV28 and J is TRBJ1-2; the D gene is possibly TRBD1 (6 bases). Trimming pared 6 bases from V and 8 bases from J, leaving 13 bases between. CDR3 length equals 12 residues. Germline CDR1 reads MDHEN; CDR2 reads SYDVKM. CDR3 nucleotide sequence: TGTGCCAGCAGGCTTTGGGGGCAGGGCTACACCTTC. Residues: CASRLWGQGYTF.

This chain joins TRBV11-3 and TRBJ2-3, with 7 bases fitting TRBD1. Germline CDR1 reads SGHNT; CDR2 reads YENEEA. J lost 6 bases, V lost 1 base, and 7 bases had no gene match. This CDR3 spans 15 amino acids. CDR3 protein: CASSLGQGAKDTQYF. The DNA for the CDR3 is TGTGCCAGCAGCTTAGGACAGGGCGCGAAGGATACGCAGTATTTT.

The J gene is TRBJ1-1, the V gene TRBV15; D gene ambiguous. The V end was cut by 0 bases, the J end by 5 bases, with 13 bases between. The germline CDR1 and CDR2 sequences are LNHNV and YYDKDF (reference sequence). CDR3 length: 15 amino acids. The CDR3 DNA sequence: TGTGCCACCAGCAGAGATTCATTGGAGGGTACTGAAGCTTTCTTT. Its protein product is CATSRDSLEGTEAFF.

The V and J genes are TRBV5-1 and TRBJ1-2; D perhaps matches TRBD1 (5 bases). The V end lost 5 bases, the J end lost 12 bases, and 23 bases lay between the germline ends. The CDR3 covers 14 residues. CDR1 is SGHRS and CDR2 is YFSETQ in the germline V gene. In DNA form, the CDR3 reads TGCGCCAGCAGTTTACAGGAACCCACACTTCTTCACACCTTC. Residues: CASSLQEPTLLHTF.

The chain couples TRBV4-3 to TRBJ1-2; 7 bases align to TRBD1. J gave up 6 bases and V 1 base, and 11 bases lay outside the gene matches. Per the germline V gene, CDR1 is LGHNA and CDR2 is YSLEER. This CDR3 has 16 residues. The chain's CDR3 is CASSQGRTGSPDGYTF. The CDR3 DNA is TGCGCCAGCAGCCAAGGCCGGACAGGCTCCCCTGATGGCTACACCTTC.

This chain connects TRBV7-2 to TRBJ2-1, with a weak D call TRBD2 (8 bases). The CDR3 is 17 residues long. Germline V CDR1 and CDR2: SGHTA, FQGNSA. Trimming cost V 1 base and J 8 bases, with 21 bases left between them. CDR3 protein: CASSLVGRGHNGDEQFF. As DNA, the CDR3 is TGTGCCAGCAGCTTAGTCGGGAGGGGGCACAACGGCGATGAGCAGTTCTTC.

The chain combines TRBV9 with TRBJ1-2, with a possible D match to TRBD1 (5 bases). Per the germline V gene, CDR1 is SGDLS and CDR2 is YYNGEE. V dropped 0 bases and J dropped 6 bases, with 15 bases sitting between them. This CDR3 comprises 15 residues. The CDR3 protein is CASSVGDSPSHGYTF. The DNA for the CDR3 is TGTGCCAGCAGCGTAGGCGACAGCCCTAGTCATGGCTACACCTTC.

The rearrangement joins TRBV19 to TRBJ2-1; 9 bases are shared with TRBD1. The CDR3 is 15 residues long. Germline CDR1 and CDR2: LNHDA and SQIVND (reference sequence). V was pared by 4 bases and J by 7 bases, with 8 bases of the junction left unmatched. The CDR3: CASSNTGGAENEQFF. CDR3 DNA sequence: TGTGCCAGTAGTAACACAGGGGGCGCTGAGAATGAGCAGTTCTTC.

V and J are TRBV10-1 and TRBJ1-5; D not resolved. CDR3 length: 12 amino acids. Germline CDR1 reads WNHNN; CDR2 reads SYGVQD (reference sequence). Trimming took 3 bases from V and 6 from J, leaving 6 bases between them. In nucleotides, the CDR3 is TGCGCCAGCAGTGATACGAGTCAGCCCCAGCATTTT. This translates into CASSDTSQPQHF.

This clone was seen only once. This chain joins TRBV12-3 or TRBV12-4 and TRBJ2-5, with D maybe TRBD1 (5 bases). The CDR3 totals 13 residues. V shed 5 bases and J shed 5 bases, with 12 bases lying between them. CDR3 residues: CASSRQTAETQYF. CDR3 coding DNA: TGTGCCAGCAGTCGACAGACCGCGGAGACCCAGTACTTC.

In this sample, this clone turned up a few times. This chain connects TRBV15 to TRBJ2-5, with a weak D call TRBD2 (6 bases). Germline assignment: CDR1 LNHNV and CDR2 YYDKDF (reference sequence). There are 13 residues in the CDR3. Trimming stripped 3 bases from V and 4 bases from J, with 9 bases between. The CDR3 is CATSRVSGETQYF. Here the CDR3 DNA reads TGTGCCACCAGCAGGGTTAGCGGAGAGACCCAGTACTTC.

This clone was detected only a few times. V is TRBV19 and J is TRBJ1-4, with 7 bases fitting TRBD1. V was pared by 4 bases and J by 0 bases, with 8 bases of the junction left unmatched. The CDR3 contains 17 residues. CDR1 is LNHDA and CDR2 is SQIVND in the germline V gene (reference sequence). The CDR3 DNA reads as TGTGCCAGTAGTACCCTTCAGACAGGGACAACTAATGAAAAACTGTTTTTT. This gives the protein CASSTLQTGTTNEKLFF.

The chain joins TRBV6-5 to TRBJ1-2, with TRBD1 identical over 7 bases. CDR3 length: 14 amino acids. Germline V gene sequence: CDR1 MNHEY, CDR2 SVGAGI. Trimming cost V 7 bases and J 2 bases; bases outside gene matches: 7. The CDR3 region has the DNA TGTGCCAGCACTAAACCGGGACAGAACTATGGCTACACCTTC. Translating it yields CASTKPGQNYGYTF.

This chain links TRBV19 with TRBJ2-5; D possibly corresponds to TRBD2 (6 bases). CDR3 size: 13 residues. Germline V lookup: CDR1 LNHDA, CDR2 SQIVND (reference sequence). V lost 4 bases, J lost 5 bases, and 11 bases lay in between. CDR3 in amino acids: CASSTGLFETQYF. The CDR3 coding sequence is TGTGCCAGTAGTACGGGACTCTTTGAGACCCAGTACTTC.

The chain couples TRBV11-2 to TRBJ1-1, with a tentative D call TRBD1 (6 bases). V lost 5 bases, J lost 1 base, and 14 bases lay in between. Germline CDR1 is SGHAT and CDR2 is FQNNGV. The CDR3 contains 15 residues. CDR3: CASSLRTERNTEAFF. The CDR3 DNA is TGTGCCAGCAGCCTTAGGACAGAACGGAACACTGAAGCTTTCTTT.

The CDR3 is CSVEGGGATEAFF. Written as DNA, the CDR3 is TGCAGCGTTGAGGGGGGAGGGGCTACTGAAGCTTTCTTT. V is TRBV29-1 and J is TRBJ1-1; possibly TRBD1 for D (5 bases). Looked up from germline, CDR1 is SQVTM and CDR2 is ANQGSEA. The CDR3 totals 13 residues. V lost 3 bases to trimming and J lost 5 bases, with 13 bases between them.

V usage is TRBV5-1 and J usage is TRBJ1-1, with D unclear. The germline gives CDR1 SGHRS, CDR2 YFSETQ. CDR3 length: 12 residues. The V and J ends lost 1 base and 5 bases respectively, with 6 bases between them. The chain's CDR3 is CASSLSSTEAFF. CDR3 nucleotide sequence: TGCGCCAGCAGCTTGAGTAGTACTGAAGCTTTCTTT.